Described below is a single T cell receptor beta chain sequence and its context. Antigen specificity is unknown. This sample stems from a study of cytomegalovirus exposure and HLA in healthy donors. Notes on the study in general: In a later analysis, HLA-associated TCR beta chains were more clonally expanded than equally common others.

Per the germline V gene, CDR1 is MNHEY and CDR2 is SMNVEV (reference sequence). CDR3 length: 12 amino acids. The junction had 4 bases not matched to a gene; V was cut back by 8 bases and J by 6 bases. PCR primers comprised 60 Vbeta and 13 Jbeta primers. Produced via immunoSEQ multiplex PCR; TCRdb's table is partial and in-frame only. The table shows around 150,000 clones, with under 80% occurring only once. The chain is built from TRBV27 and TRBJ2-1; TRBD1 aligns across 7 bases. Material for sequencing was PBMCs. The sequence derives from a man aged 35 to 55 in good health and CMV-seronegative. The DNA of the CDR3 is TGTGCCAGCGGATACAGGGGCAATGAGCAGTTCTTC. Its protein product is CASGYRGNEQFF.